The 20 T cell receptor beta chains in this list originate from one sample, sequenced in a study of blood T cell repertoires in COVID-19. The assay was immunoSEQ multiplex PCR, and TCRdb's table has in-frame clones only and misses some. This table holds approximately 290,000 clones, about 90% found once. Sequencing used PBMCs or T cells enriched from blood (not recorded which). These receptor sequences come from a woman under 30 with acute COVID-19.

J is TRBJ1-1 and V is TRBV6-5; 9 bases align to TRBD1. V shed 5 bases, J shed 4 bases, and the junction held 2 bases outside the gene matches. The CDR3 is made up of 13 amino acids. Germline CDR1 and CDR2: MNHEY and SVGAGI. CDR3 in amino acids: CASSPQGATEAFF. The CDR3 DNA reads TGTGCCAGCAGTCCACAGGGGGCCACTGAAGCTTTCTTT.

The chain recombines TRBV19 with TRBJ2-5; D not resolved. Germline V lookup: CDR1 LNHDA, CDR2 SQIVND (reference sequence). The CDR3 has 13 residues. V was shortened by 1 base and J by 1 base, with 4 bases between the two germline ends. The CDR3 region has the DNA TGTGCCAGTAGTATAGGGCTCCAAGAGACCCAGTACTTC. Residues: CASSIGLQETQYF.

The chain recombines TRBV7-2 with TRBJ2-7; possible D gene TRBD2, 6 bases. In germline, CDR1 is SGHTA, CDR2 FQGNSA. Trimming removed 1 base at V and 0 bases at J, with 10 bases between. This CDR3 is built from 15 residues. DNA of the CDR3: TGTGCCAGCAGCTTAGGTGATAGCGGCTCCTACGAGCAGTACTTC. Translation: CASSLGDSGSYEQYF. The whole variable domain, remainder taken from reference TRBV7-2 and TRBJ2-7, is GAGVSQSPSNKVTEKGKDVELRCDPISGHTALYWYRQSLGQGLEFLIYFQGNSAPDKSGLPSDRFSAERTGGSVSTLTIQRTQQEDSAVYLCASSLGDSGSYEQYFGPGTRLTVT.

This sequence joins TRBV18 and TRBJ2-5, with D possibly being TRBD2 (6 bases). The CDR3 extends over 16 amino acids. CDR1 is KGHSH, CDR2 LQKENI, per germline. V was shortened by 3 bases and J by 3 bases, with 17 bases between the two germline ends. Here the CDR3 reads CASSPPGLYPEETQYF. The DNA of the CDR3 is TGTGCCAGCTCACCTCCGGGACTTTACCCTGAAGAGACCCAGTACTTC.

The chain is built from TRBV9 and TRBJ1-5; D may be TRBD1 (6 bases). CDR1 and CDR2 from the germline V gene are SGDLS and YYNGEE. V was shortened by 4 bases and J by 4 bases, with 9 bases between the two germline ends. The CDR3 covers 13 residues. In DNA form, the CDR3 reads TGTGCCAGCAGCTCGGGACAAAATCAGCCCCAGCATTTT. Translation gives CASSSGQNQPQHF.

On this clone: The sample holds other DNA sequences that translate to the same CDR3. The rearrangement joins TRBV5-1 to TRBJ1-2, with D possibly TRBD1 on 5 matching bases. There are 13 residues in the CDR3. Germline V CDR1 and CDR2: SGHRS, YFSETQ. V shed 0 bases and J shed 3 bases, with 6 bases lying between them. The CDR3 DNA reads TGCGCCAGCAGCTTGGAAGGGGACTATGGCTACACCTTC. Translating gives CASSLEGDYGYTF.

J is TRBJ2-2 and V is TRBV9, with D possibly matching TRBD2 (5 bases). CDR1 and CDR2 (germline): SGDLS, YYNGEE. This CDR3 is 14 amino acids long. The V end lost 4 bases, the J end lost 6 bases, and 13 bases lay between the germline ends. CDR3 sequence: CASSPRTLSGELFF. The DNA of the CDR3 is TGTGCCAGCAGCCCTCGGACTCTATCCGGGGAGCTGTTTTTT.

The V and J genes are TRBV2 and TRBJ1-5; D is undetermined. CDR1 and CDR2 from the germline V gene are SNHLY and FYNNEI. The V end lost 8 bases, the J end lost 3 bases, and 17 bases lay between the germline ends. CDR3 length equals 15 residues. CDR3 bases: TGTGCCAGCTCCGCGGAGGGAGGGCACAATCAGCCCCAGCATTTT. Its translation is CASSAEGGHNQPQHF.

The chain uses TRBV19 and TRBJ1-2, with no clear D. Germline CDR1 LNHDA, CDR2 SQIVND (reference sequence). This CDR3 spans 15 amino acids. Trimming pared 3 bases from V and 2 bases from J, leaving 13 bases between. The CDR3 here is CASSIPAESNYGYTF. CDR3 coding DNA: TGTGCCAGTAGTATCCCGGCGGAGTCCAACTATGGCTACACCTTC.

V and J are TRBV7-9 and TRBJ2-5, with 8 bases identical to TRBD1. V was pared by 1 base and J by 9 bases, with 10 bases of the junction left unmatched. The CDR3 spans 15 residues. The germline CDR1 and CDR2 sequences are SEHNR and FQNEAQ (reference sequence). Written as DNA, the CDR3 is TGTGCCAGCAGCTTAGTGGAGGGGACAGGTTGGTCCCAGTACTTC. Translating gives CASSLVEGTGWSQYF.

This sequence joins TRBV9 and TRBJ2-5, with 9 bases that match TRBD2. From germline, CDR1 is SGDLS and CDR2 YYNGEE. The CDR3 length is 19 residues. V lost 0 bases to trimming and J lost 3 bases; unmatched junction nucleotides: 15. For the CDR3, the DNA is TGTGCCAGCAGCGTAGGAATGCTAGCGGGAAACCCCAGGGAAGAGACCCAGTACTTC. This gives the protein CASSVGMLAGNPREETQYF.

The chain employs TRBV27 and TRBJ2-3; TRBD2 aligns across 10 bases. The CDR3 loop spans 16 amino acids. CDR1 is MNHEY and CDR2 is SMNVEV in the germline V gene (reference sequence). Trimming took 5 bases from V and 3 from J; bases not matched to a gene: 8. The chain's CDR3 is CASSPLAGVETDTQYF. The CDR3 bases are TGTGCCAGCAGTCCCCTAGCGGGAGTCGAAACAGATACGCAGTATTTT.

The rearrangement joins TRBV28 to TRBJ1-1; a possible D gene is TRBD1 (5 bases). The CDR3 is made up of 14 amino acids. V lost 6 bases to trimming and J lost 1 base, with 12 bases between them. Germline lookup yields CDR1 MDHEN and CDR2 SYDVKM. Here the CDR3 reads CASSERGRNTEAFF. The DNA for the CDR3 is TGTGCCAGCAGCGAGCGGGGGAGGAACACTGAAGCTTTCTTT.

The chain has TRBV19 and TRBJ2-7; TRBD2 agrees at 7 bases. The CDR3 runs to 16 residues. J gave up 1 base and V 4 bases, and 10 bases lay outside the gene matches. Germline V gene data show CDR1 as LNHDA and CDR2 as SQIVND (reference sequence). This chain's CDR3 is CASSTPREDGSYEQYF. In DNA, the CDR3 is TGTGCCAGTAGTACCCCCCGGGAGGACGGGTCCTACGAGCAGTACTTC.

This chain's CDR3 is CASSEWDRQNTIYF. The CDR3 DNA is TGTGCCAGCAGTGAATGGGACAGGCAGAACACCATATATTTT. V gene TRBV25-1 combines with J gene TRBJ1-3; 8 bases match TRBD1. Germline trimming cut 1 base from V and 7 bases from J; bases unmatched to any gene: 3. The CDR3 has 14 amino acids. Germline V gene data show CDR1 as MGHDK and CDR2 as SYGVNS.

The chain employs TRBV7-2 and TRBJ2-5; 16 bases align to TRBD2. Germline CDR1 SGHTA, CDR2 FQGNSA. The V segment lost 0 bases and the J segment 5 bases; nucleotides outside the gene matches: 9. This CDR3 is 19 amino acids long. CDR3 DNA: TGTGCCAGCAGCTTAGCGCCCCATGGGACTAGCGGGAGGGGGGAGACCCAGTACTTC. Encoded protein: CASSLAPHGTSGRGETQYF.

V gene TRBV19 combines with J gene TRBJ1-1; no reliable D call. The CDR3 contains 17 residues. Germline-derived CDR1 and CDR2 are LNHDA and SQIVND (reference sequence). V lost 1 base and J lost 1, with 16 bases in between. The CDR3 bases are TGTGCCAGTAGTATAGGGGCGGTCGCGGGGTCGAACACTGAAGCTTTCTTT. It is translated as CASSIGAVAGSNTEAFF.

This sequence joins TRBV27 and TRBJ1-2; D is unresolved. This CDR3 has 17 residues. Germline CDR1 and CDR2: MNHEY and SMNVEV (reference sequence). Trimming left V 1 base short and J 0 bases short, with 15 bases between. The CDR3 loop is CASSLLAGFRANYGYTF. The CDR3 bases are TGTGCCAGCAGTTTATTAGCCGGGTTCCGAGCTAACTATGGCTACACCTTC.

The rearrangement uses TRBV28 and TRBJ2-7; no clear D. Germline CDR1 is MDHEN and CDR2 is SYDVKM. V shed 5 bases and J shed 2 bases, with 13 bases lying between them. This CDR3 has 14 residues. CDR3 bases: TGTGCCAGCAGTCTCCCCCTGGCCCCCTACGAGCAGTACTTC. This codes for CASSLPLAPYEQYF.

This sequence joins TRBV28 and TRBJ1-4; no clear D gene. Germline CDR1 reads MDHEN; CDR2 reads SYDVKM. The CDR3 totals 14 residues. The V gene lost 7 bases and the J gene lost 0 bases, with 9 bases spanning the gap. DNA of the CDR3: TGTGCCAGCACCTACGGGGCAACTAATGAAAAACTGTTTTTT. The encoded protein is CASTYGATNEKLFF.